A selection of T cell receptor beta chains follows, all from one sample in a study of shared clonotypes between healthy human individuals. Assay used: immunoSEQ multiplex PCR; TCRdb lists only in-frame clones, some missing. The sample carries hundreds of thousands of clones, around 96% recorded once. Sequencing input: naive CD8+ T cells sorted from blood. The origin of the receptors is a woman under 40 in good health. Each CDR3 is given with its conserved first and last residue. The D gene is left open where the match is weak. Some rows have no size entry. The others give once, few or many, or a class for an expanded clone.

>TRBD1|14|TRBJ1-1|NA|TRBV5-8
TGTGCCAGCACCCTCGGACAGGGGGACACTGAAGCTTTCTTT
CASTLGQGDTEAFF
>TRBD1|14|TRBJ2-7|NA|TRBV5-6
TGTGCCAGCAGCTTGGGCCAGGGGGCCGACGAGCAGTACTTC
CASSLGQGADEQYF
>TRBD2|15|TRBJ2-7|NA|TRBV7-6
TGTGCCAGCAGCTCGGGACTAGCGGGAGTCGGCGAGCAGTACTTC
CASSSGLAGVGEQYF
>NA|13|TRBJ2-5|NA|TRBV19
TGTGCCAGTAGTACGGACTTGGAAGAGACCCAGTACTTC
CASSTDLEETQYF
>NA|15|TRBJ2-7|NA|TRBV6-1
TGTGCCAGCAGTGTCGGGATGTTGGAGGCCTACGAGCAGTACTTC
CASSVGMLEAYEQYF
>TRBD2|18|TRBJ2-1|once|TRBV4-1
TGCGCCAGCAGCCAAGATGGGCTAGTGACTAGCGAGTACAATGAGCAGTTCTTC
CASSQDGLVTSEYNEQFF
>TRBD2|15|TRBJ2-5|once|TRBV27
TGTGCCAGCAGTTCGGGACTAGCGGGAGTACGGGAGCAGTACTTC
CASSSGLAGVREQYF
>TRBD1|14|TRBJ1-2|NA|TRBV11-2
TGTGCCAGCAGCTCAGACAGGGAATTGGGAGGCTACACCTTC
CASSSDRELGGYTF
>NA|17|TRBJ1-3|once|TRBV28
TGTGCCAGCAGTTCCCCCAAGGGACTGAACTCTGGAAACACCATATATTTT
CASSSPKGLNSGNTIYF
>TRBD1|19|TRBJ1-5|NA|TRBV2
TGTGCCAGCAGTGAAGCTCCCCGGGACAGGGGGCCTTCGAATCAGCCCCAGCATTTT
CASSEAPRDRGPSNQPQHF
>TRBD1|12|TRBJ1-5|once|TRBV19
TGTGCCAGCCGACAGGGTAATCAGCCCCAGCATTTT
CASRQGNQPQHF
>NA|14|TRBJ2-2|once|TRBV19
TGTGCCAGTTGTTCCGGGGGCAACACCGGGGAGCTGTTTTTT
CASCSGGNTGELFF
>NA|12|TRBJ2-5|NA|TRBV6-5
TGTGCCAGCACCCCCGGCGGGGAGACCCAGTACTTC
CASTPGGETQYF
>TRBD1|14|TRBJ2-3|NA|TRBV28
TGTGCCAGCAGTTTATACAGGGGAGAGGATACGCAGTATTTT
CASSLYRGEDTQYF
>NA|13|TRBJ2-2|NA|TRBV5-4
TGTGCCAGCAGCTCCGAGTTCACCGGGGAGCTGTTTTTT
CASSSEFTGELFF
>NA|14|TRBJ2-7|once|TRBV11-2
TGTGCCACCGAGGACAGCACTAGCTCCTACGAGCAGTACTTC
CATEDSTSSYEQYF
>NA|14|TRBJ1-5|NA|TRBV7-6
TGTGCCAGCAGCTTAAAGGGGAGGGATCAGCCCCAGCATTTT
CASSLKGRDQPQHF
>NA|15|TRBJ2-7|NA|TRBV29-1
TGCAGCGTGGGGGGTTTGACAGGGAAGCTCGACGAGCAGTACTTC
CSVGGLTGKLDEQYF
>TRBD1|15|TRBJ1-2|NA|TRBV28
TGTGCCAGCAGGCCCACGGGACAGCTCAACTATGGCTACACCTTC
CASRPTGQLNYGYTF
>NA|14|TRBJ2-5|NA|TRBV6-5
TGTGCCAGCAGTTACTCGATGACAGAAGAGACCCAGTACTTC
CASSYSMTEETQYF